Below, 21 T cell receptor beta chains from the same sample are listed, as sequenced in a study of CD4 T cells in relation to SARS-CoV-2 and coronaviruses. CD4+ T cells from unexposed donors were obtained before the COVID-19 pandemic (2011-2018). After about ten days of culture, CD4+ T cells were isolated. Some clones are missing from TCRdb's copy, which holds only in-frame ones; the method was immunoSEQ multiplex PCR. Of over 10,000 clones detected, roughly 80% appear once; the ten largest clones hold around 13%. For these receptors, no antigen is known. Sequencing input: CD4+ T cells from PBMCs, cultured in vitro. The receptors originated from a human donor in good health.

This clone was seen once. In DNA form, the CDR3 reads TGCGCCAGCAGCCAAGATAACAGGTTTTCGGTAAATGGCTACACCTTC. This sequence encodes CASSQDNRFSVNGYTF. The rearrangement links TRBV4-3 to TRBJ1-2; tentatively, D is TRBD1 (5 bases). V lost 0 bases and J lost 6, with 17 bases in between. This CDR3 has 16 amino acids. Per the germline V gene, CDR1 is LGHNA and CDR2 is YSLEER.

This rearrangement joins TRBV7-6 to TRBJ2-2; D ambiguous. Trimming stripped 4 bases from V and 5 bases from J, with 11 bases between. Germline V lookup: CDR1 SGHVS, CDR2 FNYEAQ. The CDR3 runs to 14 residues. The CDR3 nucleotides read TGTGCCAGCAGCTCACCCTTTCAAACCGGGGAGCTGTTTTTT. Its translation: CASSSPFQTGELFF.

This chain links TRBV2 with TRBJ2-1; possible D gene TRBD2, 6 bases. V was trimmed by 7 bases and J by 0 bases, leaving 16 bases between them. The CDR3 sequence is 16 residues long. Per germline, CDR1 SNHLY and CDR2 FYNNEI. CDR3 bases: TGTGCCAGCAACCGCGGGGCGGGAAGCTCCTACAATGAGCAGTTCTTC. It codes for CASNRGAGSSYNEQFF. Complete variable domain (other parts from reference TRBV2 and TRBJ2-1): EPEVTQTPSHQVTQMGQEVILRCVPISNHLYFYWYRQILGQKVEFLVSFYNNEISEKSEIFDDQFSVERPDGSNFTLKIRSTKLEDSAMYFCASNRGAGSSYNEQFFGPGTRLTVL.

This chain uses TRBV5-1 with TRBJ2-5; 8 nucleotides align to TRBD2. V trimming: 0 bases; J trimming: 3 bases; junction bases outside the gene matches: 13. Germline CDR1 reads SGHRS; CDR2 reads YFSETQ. The CDR3 runs 18 residues. CDR3 sequence: CASSLEGRGPAGEETQYF. The CDR3 DNA follows: TGCGCCAGCAGCTTGGAAGGGAGGGGTCCAGCGGGAGAAGAGACCCAGTACTTC.

The chain carries TRBV5-1 and TRBJ1-2; 8 nucleotides agree with TRBD1. Trimming at V came to 3 bases and at J to 7 bases, leaving 14 bases not matched to a gene. CDR1 is SGHRS and CDR2 is YFSETQ in the germline V gene. CDR3 length: 16 residues. This CDR3 reads CASSSDRGSVSGGYTF. CDR3 nucleotides: TGCGCCAGCAGCTCCGACAGGGGTAGCGTCTCGGGTGGCTACACCTTC. The variable domain in full, with the rest retrieved from reference TRBV5-1 and TRBJ1-2, is KAGVTQTPRYLIKTRGQQVTLSCSPISGHRSVSWYQQTPGQGLQFLFEYFSETQRNKGNFPGRFSGRQFSNSRSEMNVSTLELGDSALYLCASSSDRGSVSGGYTFGSGTRLTVV.

The gene calls are TRBV6-7 and TRBJ1-5; D perhaps matches TRBD1 (5 bases). TRBV6-7 belongs to the ORF category, with a function that is uncertain. This CDR3 spans 14 amino acids. V gave up 3 bases and J gave up 7 bases, with 13 bases separating them. The CDR3 region is CASSYFIRAQPQHF. The DNA of the CDR3 is TGTGCCAGCAGTTATTTTATCAGGGCCCAGCCCCAGCATTTT.

This chain uses TRBV7-2 with TRBJ2-3; 8 bases agree with TRBD2. The CDR3 is 16 residues long. CDR1 and CDR2 from the germline V gene are SGHTA and FQGNSA. V lost 3 bases, J lost 5 bases, and 10 bases stayed unmatched. In DNA, the CDR3 is TGTGCCAGCAGCTTCAGAGCGGGAGAGGCCAGAGATACGCAGTATTTT. It is translated as CASSFRAGEARDTQYF. Supplemented by reference TRBV7-2 and TRBJ2-3, the full variable domain reads GAGVSQSPSNKVTEKGKDVELRCDPISGHTALYWYRQSLGQGLEFLIYFQGNSAPDKSGLPSDRFSAERTGGSVSTLTIQRTQQEDSAVYLCASSFRAGEARDTQYFGPGTRLTVL.

The chain carries TRBV29-1 and TRBJ2-7; D possibly corresponds to TRBD2 (5 bases). CDR3 length: 13 residues. The ends were cut back, 3 bases at V and 1 base at J, with 10 bases in the middle. Germline loops: CDR1 SQVTM, CDR2 ANQGSEA. The DNA for the CDR3 is TGCAGCGTTGACGGCGGGTCGTCCTACGAGCAGTACTTC. This gives the protein CSVDGGSSYEQYF.

The chain uses TRBV2 and TRBJ1-2; tentatively, D is TRBD1 (5 bases). Germline loops: CDR1 SNHLY, CDR2 FYNNEI. This CDR3 is 14 amino acids long. The V end lost 1 base, the J end lost 0 bases, and 6 bases lay between the germline ends. The DNA for the CDR3 is TGTGCCAGCAGTGAAGACAGGTCTAACTATGGCTACACCTTC. The encoded protein is CASSEDRSNYGYTF.

This sequence joins TRBV7-9 and TRBJ1-4; TRBD1 matches at 9 bases. There are 14 residues in the CDR3. The junction had 5 bases not matched to a gene; V was cut back by 5 bases and J by 7 bases. CDR1 SEHNR and CDR2 FQNEAQ come from the germline V gene (reference sequence). DNA of the CDR3: TGTGCCAGCAGCCTACAGGGGGCCGGTGAAAAACTGTTTTTT. This translates into CASSLQGAGEKLFF.

This chain links TRBV27 with TRBJ2-3; no firm D call. The CDR3 covers 15 residues. Germline loops: CDR1 MNHEY, CDR2 SMNVEV (reference sequence). The ends were cut back, 4 bases at V and 2 bases at J, with 13 bases in the middle. The CDR3 is CASSSRPGPTDTQYF. In DNA form, the CDR3 reads TGTGCCAGCAGTTCCCGCCCCGGGCCCACAGATACGCAGTATTTT.

V gene TRBV7-9 combines with J gene TRBJ2-7; 9 positions match TRBD1. This CDR3 comprises 14 residues. The germline V gene encodes CDR1 SEHNR and CDR2 FQNEAQ (reference sequence). Trimming at V came to 6 bases and at J to 4 bases, leaving 7 bases not matched to a gene. The DNA of the CDR3 is TGTGCCAGCAGTTTGCCGGGACAGGGATACGAGCAGTACTTC. It yields the protein CASSLPGQGYEQYF.

This clone came up a few times. This rearrangement joins TRBV10-3 to TRBJ1-3, with D perhaps matching TRBD1 (5 bases). V was shortened by 6 bases and J by 2 bases, with 14 bases between the two germline ends. CDR1 and CDR2 from the germline V gene are ENHRY and SYGVKD. There are 15 residues in the CDR3. CDR3 coding DNA: TGTGCCATCAGGCCACCAGGGACGCCTGGAAACACCATATATTTT. Translation gives CAIRPPGTPGNTIYF.

This clone has only a few counts. The chain is built from TRBV3-1 (or the pseudogene TRBV3-2) and TRBJ1-5; 9 nucleotides match TRBD1. V was pared by 3 bases and J by 2 bases, with 8 bases of the junction left unmatched. The germline CDR1 and CDR2 sequences are LGHDT and YNNKEL (reference sequence). CDR3 length: 17 residues. CDR3 DNA sequence: TGTGCCAGCAGCCAGAGACAGGGGGTTGATGGCAATCAGCCCCAGCATTTT. Its translation is CASSQRQGVDGNQPQHF.

This chain connects TRBV7-2 to TRBJ2-1; D may be TRBD1 or TRBD2 (6 bases each). V shed 1 base and J shed 3 bases, with 13 bases lying between them. Germline V gives CDR1 SGHTA, CDR2 FQGNSA. The CDR3 has 16 residues. In DNA form, the CDR3 reads TGTGCCAGCAGCTTAGTTCCGGGGGCCGGCTACAATGAGCAGTTCTTC. The encoded protein is CASSLVPGAGYNEQFF.

The DNA of the CDR3 is TGCGCCAGCAGCTTCACTAGCGGAGACCACTACGAGCAGTACTTC. Translation: CASSFTSGDHYEQYF. The chain joins TRBV5-1 to TRBJ2-7; 8 bases fit TRBD2. Germline loops: CDR1 SGHRS, CDR2 YFSETQ. There are 15 residues in the CDR3. The V gene end was trimmed by 2 bases and the J gene end by 3 bases; junction bases not matched to a gene: 7.

The chain is built from TRBV25-1 and TRBJ2-7; TRBD1 matches 9 bases. The trim removed 3 bases at V and 5 bases at J, leaving 14 bases unmatched. The CDR3 covers 17 residues. Germline V gene lookup returns CDR1 MGHDK and CDR2 SYGVNS. CDR3 DNA sequence: TGTGCCAGCAGTGATTTAATACTCGGGACAGGGTTGCACGAGCAGTACTTC. Amino acids: CASSDLILGTGLHEQYF.

This chain joins TRBV6-5 and TRBJ2-5; a possible D gene is TRBD1 (6 bases). CDR1 and CDR2 from the germline V gene are MNHEY and SVGAGI. This CDR3 has 15 amino acids. The V and J ends lost 2 bases and 5 bases respectively, with 15 bases between them. CDR3 bases: TGTGCCAGCAGTTACGGGGGCGGCTCGGGGGAGACCCAGTACTTC. Amino acid sequence: CASSYGGGSGETQYF.

V is TRBV27 and J is TRBJ1-2, with D perhaps TRBD1 (5 bases). Germline V gene data show CDR1 as MNHEY and CDR2 as SMNVEV (reference sequence). The length of the CDR3 is 15 residues. The ends were cut back, 6 bases at V and 4 bases at J, with 18 bases in the middle. CDR3 bases: TGTGCCAGCAGACCCTCGGGGGGGGTGGGCTATGGCTACACCTTC. This gives the protein CASRPSGGVGYGYTF.

The gene calls are TRBV3-1 (or the pseudogene TRBV3-2) and TRBJ2-1; D is perhaps TRBD2 (5 bases). The CDR3 spans 12 residues. Germline lookup yields CDR1 LGHDT and CDR2 YNNKEL (reference sequence). V was trimmed by 6 bases and J by 7 bases, leaving 10 bases between them. CDR3 sequence: CASRTSGNEQFF. The CDR3 nucleotides read TGTGCCAGCAGAACGTCGGGAAATGAGCAGTTCTTC.

This clone was picked up a small number of times. The chain uses TRBV5-4 and TRBJ2-1; 14 positions match TRBD2. CDR1 SGHNT and CDR2 YYREEE come from the germline V gene (reference sequence). The CDR3 loop spans 16 amino acids. The J segment lost 8 bases and the V segment lost 4 bases, leaving 8 bases of the junction unmatched. CDR3 in DNA: TGTGCCAGCAGCCCAGGGACTAGCGGGAGTGGGTATGAGCAGTTCTTC. This codes for CASSPGTSGSGYEQFF.